The present T cell receptor (beta chain) was sequenced within a study of T cells in tuberculosis. For the study at large: This South African cohort compared adolescents with or without latent tuberculosis against adults with active tuberculosis.

Trimming stripped 6 bases from V and 12 bases from J, with 12 bases between. Per the germline V gene, CDR1 is MNHNY and CDR2 is SVGAGI (reference sequence). The CDR3 sequence is 11 residues long. This clone was recorded once. The target antigen is unknown. Study observations and caveats: Active tuberculosis patients had shorter CDR3-alpha; the beta difference was nonsignificant. Samples were chosen by availability of cryopreserved specimens.

Sequencing used immunoSEQ multiplex PCR; TCRdb keeps in-frame clones, though not all of them. The repertoire includes 35,000 to 40,000 clones, around 93% of them detected once, and roughly 12% sits in the top ten. Sequencing used PBMCs. The clonotype originates from a donor aged 10 to 29 with latent tuberculosis or without tuberculosis infection. Some clones in this sample may be carry-over from other donors' samples. J is TRBJ2-1 and V is TRBV6-6; D remains unclear. CDR3 coding DNA: TGTGCCAGCAGACGAGCCGGTGGGCAGTTCTTC. This codes for CASRRAGGQFF.